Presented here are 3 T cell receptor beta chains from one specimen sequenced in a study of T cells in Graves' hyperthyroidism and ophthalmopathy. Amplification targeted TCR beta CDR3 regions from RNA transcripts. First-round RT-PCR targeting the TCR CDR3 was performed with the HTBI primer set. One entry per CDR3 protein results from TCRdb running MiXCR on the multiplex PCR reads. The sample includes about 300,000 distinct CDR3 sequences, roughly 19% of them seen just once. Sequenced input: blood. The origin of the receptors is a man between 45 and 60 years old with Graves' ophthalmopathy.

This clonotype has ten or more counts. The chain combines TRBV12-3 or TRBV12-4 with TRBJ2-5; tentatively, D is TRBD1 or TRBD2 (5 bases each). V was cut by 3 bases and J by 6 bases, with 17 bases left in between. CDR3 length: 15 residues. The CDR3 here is CASSLVGPRGKTQYF. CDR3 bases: TGTGCCAGCAGTTTGGTTGGACCTCGGGGCAAGACCCAGTACTTC.

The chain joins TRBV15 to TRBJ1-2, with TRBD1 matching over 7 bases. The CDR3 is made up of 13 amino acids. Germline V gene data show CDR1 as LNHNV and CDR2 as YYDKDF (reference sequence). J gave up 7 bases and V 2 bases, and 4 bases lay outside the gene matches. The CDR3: CATSRTGESGYTF. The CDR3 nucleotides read TGTGCCACCAGCAGAACAGGGGAATCTGGCTACACCTTC.

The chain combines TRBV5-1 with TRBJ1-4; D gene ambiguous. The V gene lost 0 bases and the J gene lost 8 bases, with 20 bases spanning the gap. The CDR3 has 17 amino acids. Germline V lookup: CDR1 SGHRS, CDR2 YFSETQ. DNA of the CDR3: TGCGCCAGCAGCTTGGAGGGCAGCCGAATCCAAGGGGAAAAACTGTTTTTT. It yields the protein CASSLEGSRIQGEKLFF. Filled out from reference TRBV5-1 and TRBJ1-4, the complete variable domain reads KAGVTQTPRYLIKTRGQQVTLSCSPISGHRSVSWYQQTPGQGLQFLFEYFSETQRNKGNFPGRFSGRQFSNSRSEMNVSTLELGDSALYLCASSLEGSRIQGEKLFFGSGTQLSVL.